This T cell receptor beta chain was observed in a study of shared clonotypes between healthy human individuals. Whole-study findings and limits: For naive CD4 cells, approximately 4.8% of clonotypes were shared across a handful of donors.

This clone was seen at least ten times. The antigen is not known. HIV-negative, healthy adults without recent acute infections or vaccinations were the donors. Repertoires were generated with immunoSEQ multiplex PCR, while TCRdb's copy carries only in-frame clones and drops some. The sample includes fewer than 1.4 million clones, 75% to 85% seen only once; the top ten take 0.55% to 0.7%. Per germline, CDR1 SGDLS and CDR2 YYNGEE. V gave up 4 bases and J gave up 1 base; unmatched junction bases: 6. This CDR3 comprises 15 residues. This chain links TRBV9 with TRBJ2-5; 8 nucleotides agree with TRBD2. Sequencing was performed on memory CD4+ T cells from PBMCs. The subset was: CD45RA-negative fraction. This clonotype originated in a man aged 18 to 30 in good health. Some clones in this sample may be carry-over from other donors' samples. The CDR3 sequence: CASSPGTSLQETQYF. The CDR3 DNA is TGTGCCAGCAGCCCCGGGACTAGTCTCCAAGAGACCCAGTACTTC.